This passage covers 28 T cell receptor beta chains from one sample sequenced in a study of beta chain features in type 1 diabetes. Expressed TCRB transcripts were sequenced after all isolated RNA was converted to cDNA. Clones were sequenced by immunoSEQ multiplex PCR, and TCRdb holds only the in-frame ones, with some missing. Of about half a million clones listed, approximately 28% are singletons. Sample: naive CD4+ T cells from blood. The source of these receptors is a man younger than 30 in good health.

The J gene is TRBJ2-2, the V gene TRBV4-2; TRBD1 might be the D (6 bases). Germline-derived CDR1 and CDR2 are LGHNA and YNFKEQ. Trimming stripped 2 bases from V and 3 bases from J, with 13 bases between. This CDR3 region has 16 residues. The CDR3 DNA is TGTGCCAGCAGCCAAAGCAGGGGTTGGGACACCGGGGAGCTGTTTTTT. It codes for CASSQSRGWDTGELFF.

This clone turned up a few times. Other DNA sequences in this sample translate to the same CDR3. This chain uses TRBV5-6 with TRBJ2-7; 10 bases map to TRBD2. V was pared by 2 bases and J by 0 bases, with 2 bases of the junction left unmatched. Per germline, CDR1 SGHDT and CDR2 YYEEEE. This CDR3 is built from 15 residues. The CDR3 DNA is TGTGCCAGCAGCTTAGCGGGAGGGCCCTCCTACGAGCAGTACTTC. Translating gives CASSLAGGPSYEQYF.

This chain connects TRBV29-1 to TRBJ2-3, with TRBD2 matching over 11 bases. Germline V gives CDR1 SQVTM, CDR2 ANQGSEA. Germline trimming cut 4 bases from V and 5 bases from J; bases unmatched to any gene: 8. The length of the CDR3 is 15 residues. This chain's CDR3 is CSVVRLAGGKDTQYF. As DNA, the CDR3 is TGCAGCGTTGTAAGGCTAGCGGGAGGTAAAGATACGCAGTATTTT.

This chain links TRBV5-4 with TRBJ2-7; 12 bases match TRBD2. Germline loops: CDR1 SGHNT, CDR2 YYREEE (reference sequence). Germline trimming cut 5 bases from V and 2 bases from J; bases unmatched to any gene: 2. This CDR3 comprises 14 residues. For the CDR3, the DNA is TGTGCCAGCAGTGGACTAGCGGGAACCTACGAGCAGTACTTC. Protein product: CASSGLAGTYEQYF.

Comment on this clone: This specimen includes other DNA sequences encoding the same CDR3. The V call is TRBV15, the J call TRBJ2-7; D is unclear. The CDR3 is made up of 14 amino acids. With 1 base removed from V and 0 bases from J, the gap between germline ends came to 7 bases. Germline V CDR1 and CDR2: LNHNV, YYDKDF (reference sequence). This CDR3 is CATSRGGTSYEQYF. The CDR3 nucleotides read TGTGCCACCAGCAGAGGAGGCACCTCCTACGAGCAGTACTTC.

Concerning this clone: Other DNA sequences in the same sample also yield this CDR3. V and J are TRBV18 and TRBJ2-7; TRBD1 matches at 8 bases. This CDR3 contains 13 residues. Unmatched junction bases numbered 5, after V lost 3 bases and J lost 7 bases. Germline V CDR1 and CDR2: KGHSH, LQKENI. CDR3 sequence: CASSPDRVGEQYF. In DNA form, the CDR3 reads TGTGCCAGCTCACCGGACAGGGTCGGGGAGCAGTACTTC.

V and J are TRBV29-1 and TRBJ2-3; D is unclear. The CDR3 is 10 residues long. Germline V gene data show CDR1 as SQVTM and CDR2 as ANQGSEA. The V end was cut by 7 bases, the J end by 0 bases, with 2 bases between. The CDR3 spells CSASTDTQYF. As DNA, the CDR3 is TGCAGCGCTAGCACAGATACGCAGTATTTT.

This chain joins TRBV9 and TRBJ2-6; TRBD2 matches 10 bases. This CDR3 comprises 18 residues. Trimming removed 1 base from V and 0 bases from J; junction bases left unmatched: 4. CDR1 and CDR2 from the germline V gene are SGDLS and YYNGEE. In DNA, the CDR3 is TGTGCCAGCAGCGTAACTACTAGCGGGACCTCTGGGGCCAACGTCCTGACTTTC. Protein sequence: CASSVTTSGTSGANVLTF. Full variable domain (outside the CDR3, taken from reference TRBV9 and TRBJ2-6): DSGVTQTPKHLITATGQRVTLRCSPRSGDLSVYWYQQSLDQGLQFLIQYYNGEERAKGNILERFSAQQFPDLHSELNLSSLELGDSALYFCASSVTTSGTSGANVLTFGAGSRLTVL.

This rearrangement joins TRBV14 to TRBJ2-6; D unclear. Germline V gene lookup returns CDR1 SGHDN and CDR2 FVKESK. CDR3 length equals 15 residues. The V and J ends lost 3 bases and 2 bases respectively, with 8 bases between them. Here the CDR3 reads CASSHFDPGANVLTF. Written as DNA, the CDR3 is TGTGCCAGCAGCCATTTCGATCCTGGGGCCAACGTCCTGACTTTC.

This clone was counted only a few times. The chain recombines TRBV6-6 with TRBJ2-7; possibly TRBD2 for D (5 bases). Germline assignment: CDR1 MNHNY and CDR2 SVGAGI (reference sequence). Trimming took 0 bases from V and 1 from J, leaving 7 bases between them. The CDR3 loop spans 14 amino acids. CDR3 sequence (DNA): TGTGCCAGCAGTTACTCCCCGGGATCCTACGAGCAGTACTTC. Encoded protein: CASSYSPGSYEQYF.

In this sample, this clone turned up a few times. The V gene is TRBV29-1, the J gene TRBJ2-3; perhaps TRBD1 as D (6 bases). Germline V gene lookup returns CDR1 SQVTM and CDR2 ANQGSEA. Trimming removed 6 bases from V and 2 bases from J, with 9 bases in between. The CDR3 is made up of 12 amino acids. The CDR3 protein is CSVRQVTDTQYF. Here the CDR3 DNA reads TGCAGCGTCAGACAGGTCACAGATACGCAGTATTTT.

The chain recombines TRBV7-8 with TRBJ2-7, with TRBD2 as a possible D gene (6 bases). The CDR3 has 15 residues. The germline V and J ends were trimmed by 2 bases and 2 bases, with 13 bases remaining between them. CDR1 SGHVS and CDR2 FQNEAQ come from the germline V gene. In DNA form, the CDR3 reads TGTGCCAGCAGCTTAACGGACGGAGGGCCCTACGAGCAGTACTTC. It translates to CASSLTDGGPYEQYF.

This chain links TRBV10-3 with TRBJ2-7; 7 bases agree with TRBD1. The CDR3 runs 15 residues. Germline CDR1 and CDR2: ENHRY and SYGVKD. J was trimmed by 2 bases and V by 2 bases; bases with no gene match: 6. This chain's CDR3 is CAISEPNDRAYEQYF. CDR3 nucleotide sequence: TGTGCCATCAGTGAGCCGAATGACAGGGCCTACGAGCAGTACTTC.

The CDR3 nucleotides are TGTGCCAGCAAGGGGCCCTTAGCGGCCAATGAGCAGTTCTTC. It codes for CASKGPLAANEQFF. The chain recombines TRBV6-6 with TRBJ2-1, with D perhaps TRBD2 (6 bases). V lost 7 bases and J 6 bases, leaving 16 bases between the germline ends. Germline assignment: CDR1 MNHNY and CDR2 SVGAGI (reference sequence). CDR3 length: 14 amino acids.

For the CDR3, the DNA is TGCGCCAGCAGCGTGGACAGGGGAAGCGAGCAGTACTTC. Protein: CASSVDRGSEQYF. The rearrangement uses TRBV5-1 and TRBJ2-7, with 9 bases lining up with TRBD1. The CDR3 loop spans 13 amino acids. Germline trimming cut 4 bases from V and 6 bases from J; bases unmatched to any gene: 5. Germline V gene lookup returns CDR1 SGHRS and CDR2 YFSETQ.

The chain links TRBV30 to TRBJ1-2; the D gene is possibly TRBD1 (6 bases). The CDR3 spans 14 residues. Germline V gene sequence: CDR1 GTSNPN, CDR2 SVGIG (reference sequence). V gave up 4 bases and J gave up 6 bases, with 18 bases separating them. In nucleotides, the CDR3 is TGTGCCTGGACCCCCCGATCAGGGGCTCATGGCTACACCTTC. It yields the protein CAWTPRSGAHGYTF.

This clone was seen a few times. This chain joins TRBV2 and TRBJ2-3; no clear D. The length of the CDR3 is 12 residues. The germline V and J ends were trimmed by 0 bases and 4 bases, with 2 bases remaining between them. Looked up from germline, CDR1 is SNHLY and CDR2 is FYNNEI. DNA for the CDR3: TGTGCCAGCAGTGAAGCTGCAGATACGCAGTATTTT. The encoded protein is CASSEAADTQYF.

The sample holds a few counts of this clone. Within the sample, other DNA sequences also encode this same CDR3. This chain joins TRBV29-1 and TRBJ2-7; D unclear. The V end lost 5 bases, the J end lost 3 bases, and 8 bases lay between the germline ends. This CDR3 has 11 amino acids. Germline V gene lookup returns CDR1 SQVTM and CDR2 ANQGSEA. In nucleotides, the CDR3 is TGCAGCGTTCGGACGGTCTACGAGCAGTACTTC. Protein sequence: CSVRTVYEQYF.

This rearrangement joins TRBV7-9 to TRBJ2-1, with 8 bases matching TRBD1. In germline, CDR1 is SEHNR, CDR2 FQNEAQ (reference sequence). Trimming cost V 5 bases and J 7 bases; bases outside gene matches: 7. The CDR3 length is 14 residues. CDR3 protein: CASSQGTGWNEQFF. The CDR3 region has the DNA TGTGCCAGCAGCCAAGGGACAGGTTGGAATGAGCAGTTCTTC.

This clone was recorded a few times. The J gene is TRBJ2-5, the V gene TRBV7-9, with TRBD1 matching 7 bases. From germline, CDR1 is SEHNR and CDR2 FQNEAQ (reference sequence). J was trimmed by 5 bases and V by 5 bases; bases with no gene match: 5. CDR3 size: 13 residues. The CDR3 bases are TGTGCCAGCAGCCTGACAGGGTCTGAGACCCAGTACTTC. The encoded protein is CASSLTGSETQYF.

Concerning this clone: This specimen includes other DNA sequences encoding the same CDR3. The chain is built from TRBV30 and TRBJ2-7; 7 nucleotides align to TRBD2. Germline V gene lookup returns CDR1 GTSNPN and CDR2 SVGIG (reference sequence). Losses at the gene ends were 0 bases for V and 4 bases for J; bases not matched to a gene: 9. The length of the CDR3 is 15 residues. The CDR3 here is CAWSVPRTRSYEQYF. For the CDR3, the DNA is TGTGCCTGGAGTGTACCGAGGACTAGATCATACGAGCAGTACTTC. The full variable domain, completed using reference TRBV30 and TRBJ2-7, is SQTIHQWPATLVQPVGSPLSLECTVEGTSNPNLYWYRQAAGRGLQLLFYSVGIGQISSEVPQNLSASRPQDRQFILSSKKLLLSDSGFYLCAWSVPRTRSYEQYFGPGTRLTVT.

The table lists this clone with a few counts. This rearrangement joins TRBV7-9 to TRBJ1-2; D perhaps matches TRBD1 (5 bases). Per germline, CDR1 SEHNR and CDR2 FQNEAQ (reference sequence). This CDR3 contains 12 residues. The V end lost 5 bases, the J end lost 11 bases, and 15 bases lay between the germline ends. As DNA, the CDR3 is TGTGCCAGCAGCCGACAAGGGGCCCCTTACACCTTC. Its protein is CASSRQGAPYTF.

This clone was seen only a few times. The genes are TRBV11-2 and TRBJ2-7, with D perhaps given as TRBD1 or TRBD2 (5 bases each). V lost 7 bases, J lost 0 bases, and 13 bases lay in between. The CDR3 length is 14 residues. Germline V lookup: CDR1 SGHAT, CDR2 FQNNGV. The DNA for the CDR3 is TGTGCCAGCACCTTCCGGGACCACTCCTACGAGCAGTACTTC. Translation: CASTFRDHSYEQYF.

This clone was counted once. The J gene is TRBJ2-3, the V gene TRBV4-1; 7 positions match TRBD2. Germline V gives CDR1 MGHRA, CDR2 YSYEKL. Unmatched junction bases numbered 8, after V lost 2 bases and J lost 0 bases. The CDR3 length is 17 residues. Here the CDR3 DNA reads TGCGCCAGCAGCCAATTCCCTAGCGGCATCAGCACAGATACGCAGTATTTT. Protein product: CASSQFPSGISTDTQYF.

In this sample, this clone turned up a few times. The J gene is TRBJ2-1, the V gene TRBV30, with 7 bases matching TRBD2. The J segment lost 6 bases and the V segment lost 3 bases, leaving 5 bases of the junction unmatched. Per the germline V gene, CDR1 is GTSNPN and CDR2 is SVGIG (reference sequence). The CDR3 is 13 amino acids. The CDR3 DNA follows: TGTGCCTGGAGAGGCGGGAGTCCCAATGAGCAGTTCTTC. This sequence encodes CAWRGGSPNEQFF.

This sequence joins TRBV4-3 and TRBJ2-7, with D maybe TRBD2 (6 bases). The ends were cut back, 3 bases at V and 3 bases at J, with 18 bases in the middle. The CDR3 contains 16 residues. CDR1 and CDR2 (germline): LGHNA, YSLEER. The CDR3 region is CASSHGRASVFYEQYF. In DNA, the CDR3 is TGCGCCAGCAGCCACGGCAGGGCTAGCGTCTTCTACGAGCAGTACTTC.

This clone has a handful of counts. The V gene is TRBV18, the J gene TRBJ2-7; D uncertain. The CDR3 loop spans 14 amino acids. Trimming took 0 bases from V and 6 from J, leaving 12 bases between them. Per germline, CDR1 KGHSH and CDR2 LQKENI. CDR3 sequence reads: CASSPPSPSGEQYF. CDR3 in DNA: TGTGCCAGCTCACCACCGAGCCCATCTGGCGAGCAGTACTTC. The whole variable domain, filled in from reference TRBV18 and TRBJ2-7, reads NAGVMQNPRHLVRRRGQEARLRCSPMKGHSHVYWYRQLPEEGLKFMVYLQKENIIDESGMPKERFSAEFPKEGPSILRIQQVVRGDSAAYFCASSPPSPSGEQYFGPGTRLTVT.

This clone was seen more than once but under ten times. The chain uses TRBV10-3 and TRBJ2-1; 9 nucleotides agree with TRBD2. Germline-derived CDR1 and CDR2 are ENHRY and SYGVKD. The CDR3 has 13 residues. Germline trimming cut 10 bases from V and 4 bases from J; bases unmatched to any gene: 5. The CDR3 sequence: CATIGLAYNEQFF. Here the CDR3 DNA reads TGTGCCACCATAGGACTAGCGTACAATGAGCAGTTCTTC.